The entry that follows covers one T cell receptor beta chain sequence. The study drew at least one pre-ART and at least two post-ART PBMC samples from every donor. Assay version v3.0 of immunoSEQ was used, and it was run at survey level. Sequencing aimed to cover about 35,000-50,000 T-cell genomes per sample. Repertoires were generated with immunoSEQ multiplex PCR, while TCRdb's copy carries only in-frame clones and drops some. The repertoire has 30,000 to 40,000 clones, over 75% of them found once; the top ten carry less than 5.5%. The source of the sample is a study of long-term antiretroviral therapy in people with HIV. V was cut by 3 bases and J by 3 bases, with 2 bases left in between. The germline V gene has CDR1 MDHEN and CDR2 SYDVKM. This CDR3 spans 11 amino acids.

The sample here was unsorted PBMCs, taken around 3.3 years after starting antiretroviral therapy. The chain employs TRBV28 and TRBJ1-1; no clear D. The receptor comes from a man aged 18-30 years with HIV. In nucleotides, the CDR3 is TGTGCCAGCAGTTTGGACACTGAAGCTTTCTTT. It yields the protein CASSLDTEAFF.